This T cell receptor beta chain derives from a study of shared clonotypes between healthy human individuals (TCRdb year 2020). Regarding the study in general: The cohort included three men and a couple of women between 18 and 49 years of age. For each donor, three plates each were used for CD4 naive and CD4 memory, two plates were used for CD8 naive, and one plate was used for CD8 memory. Blood TCR repertoires of several healthy adults were deeply sequenced to estimate repertoire size and the extent of clonotype sharing between individuals. Different laboratories and diverse techniques were used to prepare libraries and sequence TCR repertoires, to increase sequencing depth and limit assay-specific biases. Between about 0.85 and 9.5 billion PBMCs per donor were obtained by leukapheresis.

General findings and caveats noted by the study authors: Naive subsets generally had larger estimated clonotype richness than memory subsets. Based on pairwise subsampling, the degree of clonotype sharing among donors was expected to be affected by sequencing depth. Sharing across a handful of donors was observed for approximately 5% of naive CD4, over 3% of naive CD8, 2.3% of memory CD4, and about 0.39% of memory CD8 clonotypes. Only blood was sampled, and tissue TCR repertoires likely differ from those in blood. The genetic and exposure-history diversity represented was limited by the small number of donors. Compared with non-shared clonotypes, the clonotypes found in all four sorted-subset donors had higher generation probabilities. Even with the large sequencing depth, rarefaction of the sorted-subset datasets indicated that sequencing was incomplete.

Of note for this clone: Its target antigen remains unknown. Base quality data are lacking; no much larger clone is found one base away.

Using the deep immunoSEQ assay, TCR CDR3 regions were amplified from genomic DNA by multiplex PCR. Extracted genomic DNA from each cell subset was distributed evenly across all wells of several immunoSEQ 96-well plates, and each plate was treated as a replicate. Each replicate PCR for sorted subsets received 200 ng genomic DNA, equal to around 32,000 T cell genomes. The purified libraries were quantified using a Qubit 3.0 fluorometer, sized with a Bioanalyzer 2100, and then quantified again using the KAPA Library Quantification kit. Every immunoSEQ 96-well plate was sequenced on a dedicated single-read 150-cycle Illumina NextSeq 550 flow cell. Concerning the study's data processing: Because only junctional sequences without quality scores were contained in the immunoSEQ output, filtering matching that applied to full-length reads could not be performed. To assign V/J genes and CDR3, sequences were annotated using PyIR, a Python wrapper for IgBLAST v1.9, with IMGT germline references. Reads were removed for weak V/J assignments (E-value above 1e-6), missing CDR3, stop codons, out-of-frame junctions, or ambiguous translated residues. V3J clonotypes were defined as sequences sharing the same inferred V gene, J gene, and CDR3 amino acid sequence. The percentage overlap between two repertoires was calculated by dividing the number of shared unique clonotypes by the size of the smaller repertoire. Repertoire richness was assessed with RTK rarefaction, the Chao1 estimator, and Recon v2.1 estimates of unobserved clonotypes. OLGA was used to compute generation probabilities for all TCRbeta clonotypes that the gDNA method yielded from a few donors. In its TCRdb copy, this immuneACCESS table keeps in-frame sequences only and misses some clones. Where compared with another copy, unresolved V genes explain less than half of these, and the others have no known cause. The D gene and trimming were derived from the DNA, and the V and J assignments and clone size from that table. The sample data list 2 million to 3 million clones, and 90% to 95% of these were observed just once. 0.36% of the sample is held by the ten biggest clonotypes.

Donors were healthy HIV-negative adults with no recently reported acute infections or vaccinations. Every donor was a Caucasian adult residing in Nashville, Tennessee, USA. CD4+ T cells were enriched by magnetic negative selection; naive cells were then positively selected on CD45RA, and the negative fraction formed the memory subset. Blood was collected by leukapheresis, and PBMCs were isolated by Ficoll-Histopaque density gradient centrifugation and then cryopreserved in liquid nitrogen vapor phase. Analytical flow cytometry was used to check the purity and quantity of every magnetically sorted T cell population. From each sorted fraction, genomic DNA was isolated and quantified by UV absorbance on a Nanodrop 2000c. The CDR3 goes from the cysteine to the phenylalanine over 15 residues. Of the read, only the CDR3 DNA is kept; its 45 bases are in frame from base 1. Clipping removes 4 bases from V and 9 bases from J, with 13 as the unmatched junction base count. For CDR1 and CDR2, the germline V gene (reference sequence) lists SEHNR and FQNEAQ.

Sequenced: naive CD4+ T cells from PBMCs. In the paper's terms, the cell subset or site label means: CD45RA+ positively selected. Recombination connected TRBV7-9 to TRBJ1-1, and TRBD1 aligns with 8 junction nucleotides. The receptor was isolated from a man between 18 and 29 years old in good health. Some clones in this sample may be carry-over from other donors' samples. The CDR3 amino acid sequence is: CASSSHSPGQGKAFF. The DNA is TGTGCCAGCAGCTCCCATTCACCTGGACAGGGCAAAGCTTTCTTT. Reference TRBV7-9 and TRBJ1-1 proteins supply the regions before and after the CDR3; the full variable domain is: DTGVSQNPRHKITKRGQNVTFRCDPISEHNRLYWYRQTLGQGPEFLTYFQNEAQLEKSRLLSDRFSAERPKGSFSTLEIQRTEQGDSAMYLCASSSHSPGQGKAFFGQGTRLTVV.